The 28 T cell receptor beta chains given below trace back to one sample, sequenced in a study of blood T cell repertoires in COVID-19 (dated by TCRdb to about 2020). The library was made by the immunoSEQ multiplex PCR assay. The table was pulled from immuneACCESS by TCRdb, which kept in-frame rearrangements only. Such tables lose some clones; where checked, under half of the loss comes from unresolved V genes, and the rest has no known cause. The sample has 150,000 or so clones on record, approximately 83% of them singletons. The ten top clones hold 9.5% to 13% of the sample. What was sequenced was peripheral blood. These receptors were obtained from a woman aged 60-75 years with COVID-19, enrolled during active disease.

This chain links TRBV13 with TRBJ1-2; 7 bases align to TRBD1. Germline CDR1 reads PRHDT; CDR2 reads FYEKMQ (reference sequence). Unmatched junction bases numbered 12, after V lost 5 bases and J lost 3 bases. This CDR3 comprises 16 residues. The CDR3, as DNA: TGTGCCAGCAGCCCGCCCCACAGGGGTAGCGACTATGGCTACACCTTC. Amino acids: CASSPPHRGSDYGYTF. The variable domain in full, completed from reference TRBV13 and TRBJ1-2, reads AAGVIQSPRHLIKEKRETATLKCYPIPRHDTVYWYQQGPGQDPQFLISFYEKMQSDKGSIPDRFSAQQFSDYHSELNMSSLELGDSALYFCASSPPHRGSDYGYTFGSGTRLTVV.

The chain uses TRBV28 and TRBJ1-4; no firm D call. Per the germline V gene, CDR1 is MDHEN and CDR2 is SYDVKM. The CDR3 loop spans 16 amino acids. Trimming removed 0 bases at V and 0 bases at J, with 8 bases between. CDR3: CASSLWTGSTNEKLFF. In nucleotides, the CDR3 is TGTGCCAGCAGTTTATGGACGGGATCAACTAATGAAAAACTGTTTTTT.

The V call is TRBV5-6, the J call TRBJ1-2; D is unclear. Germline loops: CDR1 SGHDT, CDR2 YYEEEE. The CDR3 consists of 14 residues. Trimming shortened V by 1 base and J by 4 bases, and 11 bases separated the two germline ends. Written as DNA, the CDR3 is TGTGCCAGCAGCTTGTCTGACAATCCCTATGGCTACACCTTC. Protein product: CASSLSDNPYGYTF.

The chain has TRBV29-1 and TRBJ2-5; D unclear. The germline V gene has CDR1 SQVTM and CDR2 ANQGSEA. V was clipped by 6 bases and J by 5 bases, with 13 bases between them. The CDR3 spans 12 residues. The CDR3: CSVVATGETQYF. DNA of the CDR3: TGCAGCGTGGTAGCAACTGGGGAGACCCAGTACTTC.

The CDR3 protein is CASSPRGDRGYNEQFF. For the CDR3, the DNA is TGTGCCAGCAGCCCCCGGGGAGACAGGGGTTACAATGAGCAGTTCTTC. The genes are TRBV14 and TRBJ2-1; 8 bases agree with TRBD1. There are 16 residues in the CDR3. Germline CDR1 and CDR2: SGHDN and FVKESK. V lost 4 bases to trimming and J lost 4 bases; unmatched junction nucleotides: 9.

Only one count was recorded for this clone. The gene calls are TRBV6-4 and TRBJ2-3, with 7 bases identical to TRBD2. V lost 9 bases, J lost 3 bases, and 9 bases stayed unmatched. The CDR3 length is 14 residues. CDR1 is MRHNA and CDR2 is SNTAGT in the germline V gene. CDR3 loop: CARKDRLATDTQYF. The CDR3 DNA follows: TGTGCCAGAAAAGACCGACTAGCTACAGATACGCAGTATTTT.

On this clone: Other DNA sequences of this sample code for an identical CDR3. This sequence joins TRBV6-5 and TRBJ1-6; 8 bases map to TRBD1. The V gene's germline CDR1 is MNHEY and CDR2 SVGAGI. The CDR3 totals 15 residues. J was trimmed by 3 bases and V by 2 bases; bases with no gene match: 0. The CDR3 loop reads CASSYDRGYNSPLHF. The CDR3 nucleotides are TGTGCCAGCAGTTACGACAGGGGCTATAATTCACCCCTCCACTTT.

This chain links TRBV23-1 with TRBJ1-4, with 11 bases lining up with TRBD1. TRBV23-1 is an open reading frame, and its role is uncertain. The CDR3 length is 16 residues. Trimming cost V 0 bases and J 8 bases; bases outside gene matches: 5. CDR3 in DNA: TGCGCCAGCAGTCAATCCAGGACAGGGGGCGAAGAAAAACTGTTTTTT. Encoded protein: CASSQSRTGGEEKLFF.

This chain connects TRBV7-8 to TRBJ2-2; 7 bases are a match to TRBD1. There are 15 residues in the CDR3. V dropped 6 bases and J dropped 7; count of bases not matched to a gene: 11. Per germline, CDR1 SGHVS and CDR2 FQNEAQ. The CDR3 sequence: CASSLLTGASGELFF. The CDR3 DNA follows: TGTGCCAGCAGTTTACTTACAGGGGCGAGCGGGGAGCTGTTTTTT.

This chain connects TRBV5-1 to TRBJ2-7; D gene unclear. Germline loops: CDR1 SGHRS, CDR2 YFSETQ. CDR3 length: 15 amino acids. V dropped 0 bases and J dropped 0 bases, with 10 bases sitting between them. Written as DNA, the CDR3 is TGCGCCAGCAGCTTGGGGGCCCTCGGCTCCTACGAGCAGTACTTC. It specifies CASSLGALGSYEQYF.

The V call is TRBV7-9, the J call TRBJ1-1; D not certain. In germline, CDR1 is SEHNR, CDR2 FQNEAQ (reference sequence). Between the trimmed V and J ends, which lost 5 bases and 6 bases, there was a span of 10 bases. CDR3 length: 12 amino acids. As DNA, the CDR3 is TGTGCCAGCAGCCCTGGCCTGGCTGAAGCTTTCTTT. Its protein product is CASSPGLAEAFF.

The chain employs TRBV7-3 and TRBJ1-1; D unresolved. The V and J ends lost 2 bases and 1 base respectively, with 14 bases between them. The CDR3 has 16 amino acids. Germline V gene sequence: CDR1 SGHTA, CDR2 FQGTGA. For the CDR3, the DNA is TGTGCCAGCAGCTTAGACGGGAAAAGGTCGAACACTGAAGCTTTCTTT. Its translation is CASSLDGKRSNTEAFF. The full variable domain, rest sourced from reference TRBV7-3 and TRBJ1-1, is GAGVSQTPSNKVTEKGKYVELRCDPISGHTALYWYRQSLGQGPEFLIYFQGTGAADDSGLPNDRFFAVRPEGSVSTLKIQRTERGDSAVYLCASSLDGKRSNTEAFFGQGTRLTVV.

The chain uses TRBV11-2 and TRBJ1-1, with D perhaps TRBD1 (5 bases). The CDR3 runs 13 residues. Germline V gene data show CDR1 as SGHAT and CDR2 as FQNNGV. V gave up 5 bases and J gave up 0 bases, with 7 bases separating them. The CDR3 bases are TGTGCCAGCAGCCAGGGTTTGAACACTGAAGCTTTCTTT. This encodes CASSQGLNTEAFF.

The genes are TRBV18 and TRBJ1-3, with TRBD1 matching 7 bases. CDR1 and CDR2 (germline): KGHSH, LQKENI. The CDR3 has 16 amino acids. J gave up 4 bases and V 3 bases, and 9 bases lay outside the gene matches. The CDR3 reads CASSPWTGLGGNTIYF. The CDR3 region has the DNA TGTGCCAGCTCACCCTGGACAGGTCTGGGCGGAAACACCATATATTTT.

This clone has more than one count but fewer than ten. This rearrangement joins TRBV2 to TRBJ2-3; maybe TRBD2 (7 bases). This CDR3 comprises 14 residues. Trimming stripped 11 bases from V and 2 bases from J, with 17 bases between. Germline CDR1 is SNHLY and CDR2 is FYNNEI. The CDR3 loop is CAGGGGLNTDTQYF. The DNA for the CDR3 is TGTGCCGGAGGGGGAGGGCTCAACACAGATACGCAGTATTTT.

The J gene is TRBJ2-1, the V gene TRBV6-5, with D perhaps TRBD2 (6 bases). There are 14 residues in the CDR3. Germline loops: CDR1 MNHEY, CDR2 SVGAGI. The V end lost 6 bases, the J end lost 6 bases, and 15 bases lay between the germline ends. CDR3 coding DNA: TGTGCCAGCAGAAGGGACTTCATGGGCAATGAGCAGTTCTTC. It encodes CASRRDFMGNEQFF.

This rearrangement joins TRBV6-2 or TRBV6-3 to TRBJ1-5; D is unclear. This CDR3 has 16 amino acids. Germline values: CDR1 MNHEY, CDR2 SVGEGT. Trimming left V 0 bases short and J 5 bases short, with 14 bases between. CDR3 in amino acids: CASSYSSRTGDQPQHF. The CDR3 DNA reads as TGTGCCAGCAGTTACTCGAGCAGGACCGGGGATCAGCCCCAGCATTTT.

CDR3 sequence reads: CAWELQARYTF. The CDR3 coding sequence is TGTGCCTGGGAGTTACAGGCTCGCTACACCTTC. This sequence joins TRBV30 and TRBJ1-2, with a weak D call TRBD1 (5 bases). Trimming cost V 5 bases and J 9 bases, with 13 bases left between them. The germline V gene encodes CDR1 GTSNPN and CDR2 SVGIG (reference sequence). This CDR3 spans 11 amino acids.

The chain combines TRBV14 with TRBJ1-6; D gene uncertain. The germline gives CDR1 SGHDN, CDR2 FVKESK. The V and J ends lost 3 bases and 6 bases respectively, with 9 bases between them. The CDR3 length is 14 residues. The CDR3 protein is CASSQEIRNSPLHF. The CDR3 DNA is TGTGCCAGCAGCCAGGAGATCCGTAATTCACCCCTCCACTTT. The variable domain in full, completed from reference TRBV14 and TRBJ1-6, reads EAGVTQFPSHSVIEKGQTVTLRCDPISGHDNLYWYRRVMGKEIKFLLHFVKESKQDESGMPNNRFLAERTGGTYSTLKVQPAELEDSGVYFCASSQEIRNSPLHFGNGTRLTVT.

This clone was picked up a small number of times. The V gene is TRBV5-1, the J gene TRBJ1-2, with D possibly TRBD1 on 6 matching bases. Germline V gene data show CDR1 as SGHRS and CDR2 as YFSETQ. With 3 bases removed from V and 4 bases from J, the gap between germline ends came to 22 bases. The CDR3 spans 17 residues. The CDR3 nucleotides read TGCGCCAGCAGCTCTCGCAGGACAGAAAGGAACCCCTATGGCTACACCTTC. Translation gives CASSSRRTERNPYGYTF.

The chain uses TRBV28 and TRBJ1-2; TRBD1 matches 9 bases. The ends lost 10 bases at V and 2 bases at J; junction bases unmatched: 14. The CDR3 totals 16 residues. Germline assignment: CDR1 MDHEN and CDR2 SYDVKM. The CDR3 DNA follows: TGTGCCACCAAAGAATCCCGACAGGGGGAAAACTATGGCTACACCTTC. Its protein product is CATKESRQGENYGYTF.

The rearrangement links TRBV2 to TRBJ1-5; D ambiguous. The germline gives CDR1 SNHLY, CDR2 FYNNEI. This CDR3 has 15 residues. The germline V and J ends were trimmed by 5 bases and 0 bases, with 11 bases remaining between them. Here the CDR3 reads CASSIFGDSNQPQHF. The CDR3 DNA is TGTGCCAGCAGTATCTTCGGGGATAGCAATCAGCCCCAGCATTTT.

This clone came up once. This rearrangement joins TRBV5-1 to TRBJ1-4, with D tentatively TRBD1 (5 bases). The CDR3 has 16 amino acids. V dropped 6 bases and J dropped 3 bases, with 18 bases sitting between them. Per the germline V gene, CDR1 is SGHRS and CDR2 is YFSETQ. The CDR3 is CASNPGLRGANEKLFF. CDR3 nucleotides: TGCGCCAGCAATCCCGGGCTCCGGGGGGCTAATGAAAAACTGTTTTTT.

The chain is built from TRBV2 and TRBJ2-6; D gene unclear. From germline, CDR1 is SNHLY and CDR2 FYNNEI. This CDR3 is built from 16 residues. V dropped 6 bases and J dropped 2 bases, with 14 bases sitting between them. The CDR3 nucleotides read TGTGCCAGCAGCCGCAAACTGGTCCCTGGGGCCAACGTCCTGACTTTC. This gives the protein CASSRKLVPGANVLTF.

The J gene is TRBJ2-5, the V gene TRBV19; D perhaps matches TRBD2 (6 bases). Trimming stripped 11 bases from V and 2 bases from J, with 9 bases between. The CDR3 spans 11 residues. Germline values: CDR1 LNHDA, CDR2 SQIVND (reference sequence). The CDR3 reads CAAGWQETQYF. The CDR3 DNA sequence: TGTGCCGCGGGGTGGCAAGAGACCCAGTACTTC.

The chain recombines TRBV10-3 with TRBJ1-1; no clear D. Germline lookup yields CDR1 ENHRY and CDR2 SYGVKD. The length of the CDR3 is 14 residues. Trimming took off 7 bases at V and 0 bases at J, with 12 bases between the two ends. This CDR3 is CAITALALNTEAFF. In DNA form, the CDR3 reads TGTGCCATCACCGCCTTAGCCCTGAACACTGAAGCTTTCTTT.

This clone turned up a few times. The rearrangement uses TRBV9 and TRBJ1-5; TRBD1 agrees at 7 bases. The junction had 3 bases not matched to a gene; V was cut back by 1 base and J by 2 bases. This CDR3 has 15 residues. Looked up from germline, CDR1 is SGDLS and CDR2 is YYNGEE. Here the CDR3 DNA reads TGTGCCAGCAGCGTAACCAGGGGGGGCAATCAGCCCCAGCATTTT. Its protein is CASSVTRGGNQPQHF.

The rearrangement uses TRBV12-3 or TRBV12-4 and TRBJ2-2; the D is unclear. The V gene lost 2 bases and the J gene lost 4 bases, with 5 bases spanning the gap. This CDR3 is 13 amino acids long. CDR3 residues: CASSLRPTGELFF. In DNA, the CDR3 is TGTGCCAGCAGTTTACGTCCCACCGGGGAGCTGTTTTTT.